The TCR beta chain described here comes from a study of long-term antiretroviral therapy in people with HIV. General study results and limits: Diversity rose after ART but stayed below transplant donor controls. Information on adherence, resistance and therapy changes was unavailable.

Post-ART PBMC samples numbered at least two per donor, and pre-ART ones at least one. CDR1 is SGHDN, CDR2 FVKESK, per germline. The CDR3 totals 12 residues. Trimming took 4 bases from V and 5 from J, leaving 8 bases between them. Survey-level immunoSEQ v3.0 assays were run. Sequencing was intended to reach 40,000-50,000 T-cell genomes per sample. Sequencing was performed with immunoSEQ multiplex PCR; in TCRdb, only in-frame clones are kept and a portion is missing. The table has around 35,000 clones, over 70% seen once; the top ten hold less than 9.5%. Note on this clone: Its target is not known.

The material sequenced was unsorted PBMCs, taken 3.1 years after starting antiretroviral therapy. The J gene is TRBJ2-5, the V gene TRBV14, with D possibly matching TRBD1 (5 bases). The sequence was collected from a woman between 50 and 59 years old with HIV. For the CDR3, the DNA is TGTGCCAGCAGCCGTCGACAGGAGACCCAGTACTTC. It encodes CASSRRQETQYF.